These T cell receptor beta chains were read from a single sample in a study of neoadjuvant nivolumab and ipilimumab in lung cancer. The protocol was immunoSEQ multiplex PCR, while the TCRdb copy is restricted to in-frame clones and leaves out a portion. The table has 25,000 to 35,000 clones, roughly 90% seen once. The specimen comprised peripheral blood, sampled after neoadjuvant nivolumab, alone or with ipilimumab, at or shortly before surgery. These receptors all come from an adult with non-small cell lung cancer. The CDR3 runs from the conserved cysteine through the conserved F or W. Each record gives: J gene, D gene, V gene, clone size, CDR3 protein, CDR3 DNA. A D gene is named only where the DNA matches it firmly. Clone size appears in some rows only: once, few, many, or a class for an expanded clone.

>TRBJ2-1|TRBD2|TRBV14|.
CASSQETSAAYNEQFF
TGTGCCAGCAGCCAAGAGACTAGCGCAGCCTACAATGAGCAGTTCTTC
>TRBJ2-3|.|TRBV7-8|.
CASSLGQILSTDTQYF
TGTGCCAGCAGCCTCGGACAGATCCTGAGCACAGATACGCAGTATTTT
>TRBJ1-1|.|TRBV7-2|.
CASSLDWETEAFF
TGTGCCAGCAGCTTAGACTGGGAGACTGAAGCTTTCTTT
>TRBJ2-2|TRBD2|TRBV5-1|.
CASSLELAGVGTGELFF
TGCGCCAGCAGCTTGGAGCTAGCGGGAGTGGGCACCGGGGAGCTGTTTTTT
>TRBJ2-7|TRBD2|TRBV7-9|.
CASDKSQRGPPRRYF
TGTGCCAGCGATAAAAGCCAGCGGGGTCCCCCACGACGGTACTTC
>TRBJ1-1|.|TRBV5-1|.
CASSLELNTEAFF
TGCGCCAGCAGCTTGGAACTTAACACTGAAGCTTTCTTT
>TRBJ2-5|.|TRBV5-4|.
CASSLGTMRQETQYF
TGTGCCAGCAGCTTGGGGACAATGAGGCAAGAGACCCAGTACTTC
>TRBJ1-1|.|TRBV2|.
CASSGVDTFLEAFF
TGTGCCAGCAGTGGAGTTGATACCTTCCTTGAAGCTTTCTTT
>TRBJ2-5|.|TRBV7-6|.
CASSFERVETQYF
TGTGCCAGCAGCTTCGAGAGGGTGGAGACCCAGTACTTC
>TRBJ1-2|.|TRBV6-1|once
CASSEEGYTF
TGTGCCAGCAGTGAAGAAGGCTACACCTTC
>TRBJ2-7|.|TRBV4-1|few
CASSPHRDNYEQYF
TGCGCCAGCAGCCCTCACAGGGACAACTACGAGCAGTACTTC
>TRBJ1-1|TRBD1|TRBV18|few
CASSPRDSQRRAFF
TGTGCCAGCTCACCAAGGGACAGCCAGAGGAGAGCTTTCTTT
>TRBJ2-7|.|TRBV5-6|.
CASSWGGFLTYEQYF
TGTGCCAGCAGCTGGGGGGGCTTCCTAACCTACGAGCAGTACTTC
>TRBJ1-2|.|TRBV5-1|.
CASSTLAGDYGYTF
TGCGCCAGCAGCACCCTTGCAGGGGACTATGGCTACACCTTC
>TRBJ2-7|.|TRBV6-1|.
CASRLGGVSYEQYF
TGTGCCAGCCGTTTGGGGGGTGTCTCCTACGAGCAGTACTTC
>TRBJ1-1|.|TRBV11-3|.
CASSPRGNTEAFF
TGTGCCAGCAGCCCTCGGGGGAACACTGAAGCTTTCTTT
>TRBJ2-7|TRBD1|TRBV5-1|once
CASSLEGTGPYEQYF
TGCGCCAGCAGCTTGGAAGGGACAGGGCCCTACGAGCAGTACTTC
>TRBJ2-2|.|TRBV11-2|.
CASSLVRGTGELFF
TGTGCCAGCAGCTTAGTAAGGGGGACCGGGGAGCTGTTTTTT
>TRBJ2-2|.|TRBV2|.
CASSEESGPTGELFF
TGTGCCAGCAGTGAAGAATCAGGGCCCACCGGGGAGCTGTTTTTT
>TRBJ2-7|.|TRBV5-1|.
CASSPGQTLTYEQYF
TGCGCCAGCAGCCCCGGACAGACCTTAACCTACGAGCAGTACTTC
>TRBJ2-7|.|TRBV11-2|once
CASSSIPGTASSYEQYF
TGTGCCAGCAGCTCCATCCCCGGGACGGCGAGCTCCTACGAGCAGTACTTC
>TRBJ2-5|TRBD2|TRBV5-1|.
CASSLRREDETQYF
TGCGCCAGCAGCTTGCGGCGGGAGGACGAGACCCAGTACTTC
>TRBJ2-1|.|TRBV7-3|.
CASSLRGLGPGNNEQFF
TGTGCCAGCAGCTTAAGGGGTTTGGGCCCCGGGAACAATGAGCAGTTCTTC
>TRBJ2-6|.|TRBV5-4|.
CASSPTTGPGANVLTF
TGTGCCAGCAGCCCCACGACAGGCCCTGGGGCCAACGTCCTGACTTTC
>TRBJ1-2|.|TRBV27|.
CASSTGNNYGYTF
TGTGCCAGCAGTACAGGGAATAACTATGGCTACACCTTC
>TRBJ2-1|TRBD1|TRBV5-1|.
CASSSGQGAREQFF
TGCGCCAGCAGCTCCGGACAGGGGGCGAGGGAGCAGTTCTTC
>TRBJ2-3|.|TRBV5-5|.
CASSLDGVGTDTQYF
TGTGCCAGCAGCTTGGACGGAGTGGGCACAGATACGCAGTATTTT
>TRBJ2-5|.|TRBV20-1|.
CSAIPSETQYF
TGCAGTGCTATTCCGTCCGAGACCCAGTACTTC
>TRBJ2-7|.|TRBV10-2|.
CASSEFSVQSSYEQYF
TGCGCCAGCAGTGAATTCAGCGTTCAAAGCTCCTACGAGCAGTACTTC
>TRBJ2-3|TRBD1|TRBV4-1|once
CASSRQQGSTDTQYF
TGCGCCAGCAGCCGTCAACAGGGGAGCACAGATACGCAGTATTTT
>TRBJ1-4|.|TRBV7-2|.
CASSLDGEKLFF
TGTGCCAGCAGCTTAGACGGTGAAAAACTGTTTTTT
>TRBJ2-5|.|TRBV6-1|.
CASSEARGGFPETQYF
TGTGCCAGCAGTGAAGCGCGGGGCGGATTCCCAGAGACCCAGTACTTC
>TRBJ2-1|.|TRBV5-1|.
CASSFTGIEMNEQFF
TGCGCCAGCAGCTTCACAGGGATCGAAATGAATGAGCAGTTCTTC
>TRBJ2-2|TRBD1|TRBV5-8|.
CASRKTGGRTGELFF
TGTGCCAGCAGGAAAACAGGGGGCCGAACCGGGGAGCTGTTTTTT
>TRBJ1-2|TRBD1|TRBV10-3|.
CAISDLTGDGYTF
TGTGCCATCAGTGACTTAACAGGGGATGGCTACACCTTC
>TRBJ2-7|.|TRBV5-1|.
CASSTGTLPRQYF
TGCGCCAGCTCCACGGGGACTCTCCCTAGGCAGTACTTC
>TRBJ2-3|TRBD1|TRBV6-1|.
CASSEAYRGEDTQYF
TGTGCCAGCAGTGAAGCGTACAGGGGGGAGGATACGCAGTATTTT
>TRBJ1-4|TRBD1|TRBV7-9|.
CASSITGGAEKLFF
TGTGCCAGCAGTATCACAGGGGGCGCGGAAAAACTGTTTTTT
>TRBJ2-7|.|TRBV27|.
CASSLSLRDSTYEQYF
TGTGCCAGCAGTTTATCCCTCCGGGACTCAACCTACGAGCAGTACTTC
>TRBJ2-1|.|TRBV6-6|.
CASSSRRLAVLNEQFF
TGTGCCAGCAGTTCGAGGCGGCTAGCTGTTTTGAATGAGCAGTTCTTC
>TRBJ2-2|TRBD1|TRBV5-1|.
CASSPGQGNTGELFF
TGCGCCAGCAGCCCGGGACAGGGGAACACCGGGGAGCTGTTTTTT
>TRBJ1-1|.|TRBV19|once
CASSIGLGQSTEAFF
TGTGCCAGTAGTATTGGGCTAGGGCAGAGCACTGAAGCTTTCTTT
>TRBJ2-5|TRBD1|TRBV5-6|.
CASSSQTGGSQETQYF
TGTGCCAGCAGCTCTCAGACAGGGGGCAGCCAAGAGACCCAGTACTTC
>TRBJ2-1|TRBD2|TRBV7-2|once
CASSSTSGRGYNEQFF
TGTGCCAGCAGCTCGACTAGCGGGAGGGGGTACAATGAGCAGTTCTTC
>TRBJ1-2|.|TRBV11-2|.
CASSRLRGPKDYGYTF
TGTGCCAGCAGCCGGTTACGGGGACCTAAGGACTATGGCTACACCTTC
>TRBJ1-5|.|TRBV18|.
CASSLGGLGNQPQHF
TGTGCCAGCTCCCTGGGGGGGCTGGGCAATCAGCCCCAGCATTTT
>TRBJ1-1|.|TRBV7-3|.
CASSPTLQGPAFF
TGTGCCAGCAGCCCTACCCTGCAGGGCCCGGCTTTCTTT
>TRBJ2-2|TRBD1|TRBV9|few
CASTRGYRTGELFF
TGTGCCAGCACCAGGGGGTATCGCACCGGGGAGCTGTTTTTT
>TRBJ1-5|.|TRBV7-9|.
CASSLSGQHELQPQHF
TGTGCCAGCAGTCTTAGTGGTCAGCACGAGCTGCAGCCCCAGCATTTT
>TRBJ1-1|.|TRBV29-1|once
CSVVWVGLNTEAFF
TGCAGCGTTGTTTGGGTGGGATTAAACACTGAAGCTTTCTTT
>TRBJ2-1|TRBD2|TRBV5-4|.
CASSAISGSDVEQFF
TGTGCCAGCAGCGCGATTAGCGGGAGTGACGTTGAGCAGTTCTTC
>TRBJ1-2|.|TRBV5-1|.
CASSLLPTEGYTF
TGCGCCAGCAGCCTTCTTCCGACAGAAGGCTACACCTTC